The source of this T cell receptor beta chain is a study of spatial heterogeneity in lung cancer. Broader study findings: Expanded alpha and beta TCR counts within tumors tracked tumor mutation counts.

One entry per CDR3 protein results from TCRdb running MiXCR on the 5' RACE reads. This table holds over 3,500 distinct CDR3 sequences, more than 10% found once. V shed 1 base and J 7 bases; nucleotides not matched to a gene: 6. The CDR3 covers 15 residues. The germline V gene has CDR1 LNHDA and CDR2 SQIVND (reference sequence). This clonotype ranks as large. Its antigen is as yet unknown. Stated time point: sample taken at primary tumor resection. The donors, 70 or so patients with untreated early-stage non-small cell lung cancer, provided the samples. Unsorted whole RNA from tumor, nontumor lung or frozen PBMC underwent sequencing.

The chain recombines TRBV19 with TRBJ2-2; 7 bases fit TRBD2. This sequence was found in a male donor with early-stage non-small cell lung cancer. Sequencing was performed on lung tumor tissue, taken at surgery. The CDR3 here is CASSIGGGIRGELFF. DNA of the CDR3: TGTGCCAGTAGTATAGGGGGAGGGATCCGCGGGGAGCTGTTTTTT.